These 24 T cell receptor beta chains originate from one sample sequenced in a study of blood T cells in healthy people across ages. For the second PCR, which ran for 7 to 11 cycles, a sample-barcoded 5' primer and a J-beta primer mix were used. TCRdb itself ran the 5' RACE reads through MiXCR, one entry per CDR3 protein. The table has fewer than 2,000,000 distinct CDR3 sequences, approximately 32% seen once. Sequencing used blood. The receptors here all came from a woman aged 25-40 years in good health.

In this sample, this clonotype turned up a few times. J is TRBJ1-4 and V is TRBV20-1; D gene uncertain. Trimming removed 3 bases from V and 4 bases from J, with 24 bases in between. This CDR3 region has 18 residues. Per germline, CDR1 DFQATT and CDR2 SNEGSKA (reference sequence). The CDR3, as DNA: TGCAGTGCTAGTACCGCCCCCCAAGGTTTGCGGATTAATGAAAAACTGTTTTTT. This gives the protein CSASTAPQGLRINEKLFF.

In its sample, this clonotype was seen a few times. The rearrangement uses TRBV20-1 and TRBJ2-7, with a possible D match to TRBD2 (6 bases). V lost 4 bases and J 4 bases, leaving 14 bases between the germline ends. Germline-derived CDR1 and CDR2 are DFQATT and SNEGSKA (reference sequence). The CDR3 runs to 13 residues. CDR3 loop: CSATKIGGYEQYF. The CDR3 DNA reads TGCAGTGCTACCAAGATCGGAGGGTACGAGCAGTACTTC.

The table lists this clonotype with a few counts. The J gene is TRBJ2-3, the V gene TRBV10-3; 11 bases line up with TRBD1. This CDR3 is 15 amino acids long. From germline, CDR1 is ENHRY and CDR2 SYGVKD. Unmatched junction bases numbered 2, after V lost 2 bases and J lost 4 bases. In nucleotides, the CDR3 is TGTGCCATCAGTGAGGGACAGGGGGCGGCAGATACGCAGTATTTT. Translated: CAISEGQGAADTQYF.

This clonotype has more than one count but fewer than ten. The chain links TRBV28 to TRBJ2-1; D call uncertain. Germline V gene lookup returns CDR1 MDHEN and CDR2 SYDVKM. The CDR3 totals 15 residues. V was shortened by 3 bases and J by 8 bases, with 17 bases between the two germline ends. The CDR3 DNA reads TGTGCCAGCAGTTTTTGGTCTTCCGAGAAGTATGAGCAGTTCTTC. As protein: CASSFWSSEKYEQFF.

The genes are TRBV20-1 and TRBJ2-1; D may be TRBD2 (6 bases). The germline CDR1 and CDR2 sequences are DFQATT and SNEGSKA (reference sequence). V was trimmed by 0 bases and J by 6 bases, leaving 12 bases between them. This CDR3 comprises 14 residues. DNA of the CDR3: TGCAGTGCTAGAGATGTCGGGAGCGTCAATGAGCAGTTCTTC. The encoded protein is CSARDVGSVNEQFF.

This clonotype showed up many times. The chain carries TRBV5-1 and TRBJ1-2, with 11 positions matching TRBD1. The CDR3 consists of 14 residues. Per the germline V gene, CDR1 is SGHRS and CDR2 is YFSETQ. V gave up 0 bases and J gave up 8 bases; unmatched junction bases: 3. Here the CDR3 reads CASSLEGQGDGYTF. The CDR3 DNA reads TGCGCCAGCAGCTTGGAGGGACAGGGGGACGGCTACACCTTC. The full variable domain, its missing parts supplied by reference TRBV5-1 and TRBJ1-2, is KAGVTQTPRYLIKTRGQQVTLSCSPISGHRSVSWYQQTPGQGLQFLFEYFSETQRNKGNFPGRFSGRQFSNSRSEMNVSTLELGDSALYLCASSLEGQGDGYTFGSGTRLTVV.

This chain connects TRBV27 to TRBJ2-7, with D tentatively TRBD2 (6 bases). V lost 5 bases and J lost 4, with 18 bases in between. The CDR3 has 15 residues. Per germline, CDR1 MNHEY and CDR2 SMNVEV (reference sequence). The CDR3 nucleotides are TGTGCCAGCAGTCCGGGGAGCGGAGGGGCATACGAGCAGTACTTC. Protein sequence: CASSPGSGGAYEQYF.

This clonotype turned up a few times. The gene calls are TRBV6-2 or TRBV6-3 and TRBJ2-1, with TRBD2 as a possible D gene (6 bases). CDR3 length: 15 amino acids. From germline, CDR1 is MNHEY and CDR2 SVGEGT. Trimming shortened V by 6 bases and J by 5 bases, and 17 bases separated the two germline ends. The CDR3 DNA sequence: TGTGCCAGCAGCCCCCCCCGGGAGTCCCACAATGAGCAGTTCTTC. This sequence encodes CASSPPRESHNEQFF.

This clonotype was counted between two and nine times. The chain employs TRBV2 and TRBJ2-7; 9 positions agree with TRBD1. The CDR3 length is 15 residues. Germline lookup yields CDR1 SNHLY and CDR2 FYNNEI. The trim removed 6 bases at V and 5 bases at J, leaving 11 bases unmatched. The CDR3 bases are TGTGCCAGCAGGGCTACGACAGGGGGAGTTGACGAGCAGTACTTC. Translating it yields CASRATTGGVDEQYF. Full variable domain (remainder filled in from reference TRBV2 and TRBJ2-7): EPEVTQTPSHQVTQMGQEVILRCVPISNHLYFYWYRQILGQKVEFLVSFYNNEISEKSEIFDDQFSVERPDGSNFTLKIRSTKLEDSAMYFCASRATTGGVDEQYFGPGTRLTVT.

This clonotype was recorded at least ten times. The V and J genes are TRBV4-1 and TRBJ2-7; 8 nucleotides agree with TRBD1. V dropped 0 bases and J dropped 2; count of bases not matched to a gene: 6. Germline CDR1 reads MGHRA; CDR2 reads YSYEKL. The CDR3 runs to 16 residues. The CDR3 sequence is CASSQDLGTGPYEQYF. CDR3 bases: TGCGCCAGCAGCCAAGATCTCGGGACAGGACCCTACGAGCAGTACTTC.

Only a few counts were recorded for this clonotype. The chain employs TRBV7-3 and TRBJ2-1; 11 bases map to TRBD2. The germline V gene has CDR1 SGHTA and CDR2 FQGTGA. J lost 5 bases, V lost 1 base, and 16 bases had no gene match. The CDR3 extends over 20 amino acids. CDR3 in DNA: TGTGCCAGCAGCTTAATAGGGACCGGGACTAGCGGCCTCCTGAACAATGAGCAGTTCTTC. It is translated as CASSLIGTGTSGLLNNEQFF.

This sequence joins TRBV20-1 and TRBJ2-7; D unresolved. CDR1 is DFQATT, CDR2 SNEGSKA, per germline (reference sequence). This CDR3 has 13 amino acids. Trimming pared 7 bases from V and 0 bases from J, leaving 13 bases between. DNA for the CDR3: TGCAGTGTTCCCGCCGGGTACTCCTACGAGCAGTACTTC. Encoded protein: CSVPAGYSYEQYF.

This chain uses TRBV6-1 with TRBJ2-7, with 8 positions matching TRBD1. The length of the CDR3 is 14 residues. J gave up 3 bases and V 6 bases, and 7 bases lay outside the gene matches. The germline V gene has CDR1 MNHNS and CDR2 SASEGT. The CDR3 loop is CASRAQQGGYEQYF. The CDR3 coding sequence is TGTGCCAGCAGAGCCCAACAGGGGGGCTACGAGCAGTACTTC.

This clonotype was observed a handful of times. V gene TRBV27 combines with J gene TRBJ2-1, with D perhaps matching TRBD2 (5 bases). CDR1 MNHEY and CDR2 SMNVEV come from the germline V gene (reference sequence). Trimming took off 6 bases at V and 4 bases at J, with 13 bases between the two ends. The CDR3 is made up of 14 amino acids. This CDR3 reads CASRPGSPYNEQFF. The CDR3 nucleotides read TGTGCCAGCAGGCCGGGATCGCCTTACAATGAGCAGTTCTTC.

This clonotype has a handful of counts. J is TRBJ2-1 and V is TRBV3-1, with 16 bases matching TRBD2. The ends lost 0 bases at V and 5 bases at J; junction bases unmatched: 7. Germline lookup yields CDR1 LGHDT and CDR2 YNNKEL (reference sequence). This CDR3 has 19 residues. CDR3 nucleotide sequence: TGTGCCAGCAGCCAAGATTCGGGACTAGCGGGGGGGCCTGACAATGAGCAGTTCTTC. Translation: CASSQDSGLAGGPDNEQFF.

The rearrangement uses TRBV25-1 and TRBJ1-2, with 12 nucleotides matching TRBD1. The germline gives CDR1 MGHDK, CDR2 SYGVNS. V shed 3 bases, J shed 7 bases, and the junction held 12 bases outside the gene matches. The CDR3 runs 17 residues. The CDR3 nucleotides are TGTGCCAGCAGTGATACGGGACAGGGGGCTTTTCAGGGTGGCTACACCTTC. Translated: CASSDTGQGAFQGGYTF.

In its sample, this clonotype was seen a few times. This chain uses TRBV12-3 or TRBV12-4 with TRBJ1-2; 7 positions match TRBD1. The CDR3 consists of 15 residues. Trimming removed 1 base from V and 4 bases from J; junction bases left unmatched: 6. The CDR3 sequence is CASSLGDREAYGYTF. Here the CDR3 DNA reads TGTGCCAGCAGTTTAGGCGACAGGGAGGCCTATGGCTACACCTTC.

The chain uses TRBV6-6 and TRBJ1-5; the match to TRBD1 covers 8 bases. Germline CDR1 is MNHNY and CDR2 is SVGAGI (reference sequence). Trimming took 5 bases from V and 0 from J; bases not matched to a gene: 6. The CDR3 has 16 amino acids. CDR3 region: CASSTTGGGSNQPQHF. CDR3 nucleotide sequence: TGTGCCAGCAGTACTACAGGGGGGGGTAGCAATCAGCCCCAGCATTTT.

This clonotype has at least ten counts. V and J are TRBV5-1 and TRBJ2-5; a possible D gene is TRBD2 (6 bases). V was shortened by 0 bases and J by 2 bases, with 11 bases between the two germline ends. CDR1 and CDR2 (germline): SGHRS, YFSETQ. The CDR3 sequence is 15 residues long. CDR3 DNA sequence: TGCGCCAGCAGCTTGGGACTAGACCTTCAAGAGACCCAGTACTTC. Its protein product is CASSLGLDLQETQYF.

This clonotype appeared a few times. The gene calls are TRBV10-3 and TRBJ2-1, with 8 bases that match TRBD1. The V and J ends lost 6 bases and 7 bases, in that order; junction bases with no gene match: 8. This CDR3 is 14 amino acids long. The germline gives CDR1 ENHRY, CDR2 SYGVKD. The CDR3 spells CAISPLTGGNEQFF. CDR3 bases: TGTGCCATCAGCCCTCTAACAGGGGGGAATGAGCAGTTCTTC.

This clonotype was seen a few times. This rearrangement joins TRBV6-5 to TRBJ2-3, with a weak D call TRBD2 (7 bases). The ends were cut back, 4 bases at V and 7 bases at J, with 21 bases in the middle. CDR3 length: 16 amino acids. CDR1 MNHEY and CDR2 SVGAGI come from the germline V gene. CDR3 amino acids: CASSSGSGAGAHTQYF. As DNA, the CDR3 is TGTGCCAGCAGTTCTGGGAGCGGGGCAGGGGCCCATACGCAGTATTTT.

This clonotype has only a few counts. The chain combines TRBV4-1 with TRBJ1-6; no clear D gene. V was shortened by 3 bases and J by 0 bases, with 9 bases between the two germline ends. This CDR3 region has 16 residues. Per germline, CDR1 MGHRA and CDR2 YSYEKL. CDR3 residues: CASSQTSSSYNSPLHF. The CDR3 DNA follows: TGCGCCAGCAGCCAGACTTCCAGCTCCTATAATTCACCCCTCCACTTT.

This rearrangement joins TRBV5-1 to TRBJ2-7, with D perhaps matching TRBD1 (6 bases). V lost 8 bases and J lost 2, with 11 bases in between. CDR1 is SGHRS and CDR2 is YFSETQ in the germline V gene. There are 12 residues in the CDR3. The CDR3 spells CASGDTAYEQYF. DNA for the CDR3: TGCGCCAGTGGGGACACCGCCTACGAGCAGTACTTC. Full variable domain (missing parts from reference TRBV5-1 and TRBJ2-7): KAGVTQTPRYLIKTRGQQVTLSCSPISGHRSVSWYQQTPGQGLQFLFEYFSETQRNKGNFPGRFSGRQFSNSRSEMNVSTLELGDSALYLCASGDTAYEQYFGPGTRLTVT.

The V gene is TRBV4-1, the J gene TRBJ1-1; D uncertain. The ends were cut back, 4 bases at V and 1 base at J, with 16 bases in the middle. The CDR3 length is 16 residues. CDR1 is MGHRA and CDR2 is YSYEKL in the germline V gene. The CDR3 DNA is TGCGCCAGCAGCCCCGGAAGGAGGGTGACGAACACTGAAGCTTTCTTT. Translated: CASSPGRRVTNTEAFF.